These 32 T cell receptor beta chains came from one sample sequenced in a study of cytomegalovirus exposure and HLA in healthy donors. Researchers ran the PCR with 60 Vbeta and 13 Jbeta primers. Some clones are missing from TCRdb's copy, which holds only in-frame ones; the method was immunoSEQ multiplex PCR. This table holds approximately 6,800 clones, under 60% found once. Sequencing was carried out using PBMCs. The receptors come from a man younger than 40 in good health and CMV-seropositive.

The chain links TRBV30 to TRBJ1-6, with 7 bases matching TRBD1. V lost 5 bases, J lost 5 bases, and 3 bases stayed unmatched. CDR3 size: 13 residues. Germline CDR1 GTSNPN, CDR2 SVGIG (reference sequence). This CDR3 reads CAWGQAHNSPLHF. The CDR3 bases are TGTGCCTGGGGACAGGCTCATAATTCACCCCTCCACTTT. The whole variable domain, filled in from reference TRBV30 and TRBJ1-6, reads SQTIHQWPATLVQPVGSPLSLECTVEGTSNPNLYWYRQAAGRGLQLLFYSVGIGQISSEVPQNLSASRPQDRQFILSSKKLLLSDSGFYLCAWGQAHNSPLHFGNGTRLTVT.

CDR3 sequence reads: CASSQQGGGLTGANVLTF. The DNA for the CDR3 is TGTGCCAGCAGTCAGCAGGGGGGCGGGCTGACTGGGGCCAACGTCCTGACTTTC. The chain couples TRBV25-1 to TRBJ2-6, with a weak D call TRBD1 (7 bases). The V gene's germline CDR1 is MGHDK and CDR2 SYGVNS. V was trimmed by 5 bases and J by 2 bases, leaving 19 bases between them. This CDR3 is built from 18 residues.

The V call is TRBV5-6, the J call TRBJ1-2; no clear D. V dropped 5 bases and J dropped 8 bases, with 10 bases sitting between them. CDR3 length: 11 amino acids. Germline CDR1 SGHDT, CDR2 YYEEEE. As DNA, the CDR3 is TGTGCCAGCAGTCGCGGTCGCGGCTACACCTTC. This sequence encodes CASSRGRGYTF.

This rearrangement joins TRBV25-1 to TRBJ1-2, with D possibly matching TRBD1 (6 bases). With 2 bases removed from V and 4 bases from J, the gap between germline ends came to 14 bases. CDR3 size: 15 residues. CDR1 and CDR2 (germline): MGHDK, SYGVNS. Here the CDR3 DNA reads TGTGCCAGCAGTGAACCCCAGGGGCGCAGCTATGGCTACACCTTC. Its protein is CASSEPQGRSYGYTF.

This chain uses TRBV6-5 with TRBJ1-2; tentative D call: TRBD1 (6 bases). Per germline, CDR1 MNHEY and CDR2 SVGAGI. V shed 4 bases and J shed 4 bases, with 16 bases lying between them. This CDR3 region has 15 residues. The CDR3 nucleotides read TGTGCCAGCAGTTCGAGTCCGGGACACCCCTATGGCTACACCTTC. It encodes CASSSSPGHPYGYTF.

This clone qualifies as medium-sized. The V call is TRBV6-5, the J call TRBJ1-1; no reliable D call. In germline, CDR1 is MNHEY, CDR2 SVGAGI. This CDR3 spans 12 amino acids. V was shortened by 8 bases and J by 7 bases, with 14 bases between the two germline ends. CDR3 loop: CASGPRVREAFF. CDR3 coding DNA: TGTGCCAGCGGACCGAGGGTCCGTGAAGCTTTCTTT.

The chain links TRBV9 to TRBJ1-4; unclear D gene. CDR1 is SGDLS and CDR2 is YYNGEE in the germline V gene. This CDR3 has 14 amino acids. The V and J ends lost 1 base and 2 bases respectively, with 6 bases between them. The CDR3 region has the DNA TGTGCCAGCAGCGTATCCCTGACTAATGAAAAACTGTTTTTT. As protein: CASSVSLTNEKLFF.

The V and J genes are TRBV9 and TRBJ2-7; 8 bases map to TRBD1. Germline-derived CDR1 and CDR2 are SGDLS and YYNGEE. Germline trimming cut 2 bases from V and 1 base from J; bases unmatched to any gene: 5. This CDR3 is 15 amino acids long. CDR3 sequence reads: CASSVRGQGSYEQYF. As DNA, the CDR3 is TGTGCCAGCAGCGTCCGCGGACAGGGATCCTACGAGCAGTACTTC.

Notes on this clone: Compared with germline, one end of the junction differs, possibly owing to a read error. The chain carries TRBV7-7 and TRBJ2-2; TRBD2 matches at 8 bases. From germline, CDR1 is SSHAT and CDR2 FNYEAQ (reference sequence). There are 15 residues in the CDR3. CDR3 protein: CASSRLAGVPGELFF. The CDR3 bases are TGTGCTAGCAGCCGCCTAGCGGGCGTGCCCGGGGAGCTGTTTTTT.

The chain joins TRBV2 to TRBJ2-7; D is ambiguous. Germline V CDR1 and CDR2: SNHLY, FYNNEI. V was trimmed by 1 base and J by 2 bases, leaving 12 bases between them. There are 15 residues in the CDR3. CDR3 amino acids: CASSEGAPITYEQYF. The CDR3 DNA is TGTGCCAGCAGTGAAGGGGCACCTATTACCTACGAGCAGTACTTC. Variable domain in full (rest from reference TRBV2 and TRBJ2-7): EPEVTQTPSHQVTQMGQEVILRCVPISNHLYFYWYRQILGQKVEFLVSFYNNEISEKSEIFDDQFSVERPDGSNFTLKIRSTKLEDSAMYFCASSEGAPITYEQYFGPGTRLTVT.

This clone was seen more than once but under ten times. The V call is TRBV10-2, the J call TRBJ1-3; TRBD1 might be the D (5 bases). Trimming cost V 5 bases and J 0 bases, with 14 bases left between them. Germline V gives CDR1 WSHSY, CDR2 SAAADI. The CDR3 loop spans 16 amino acids. CDR3 DNA sequence: TGCGCCAGCAGTAGGACACTCTTAAACTCTGGAAACACCATATATTTT. It codes for CASSRTLLNSGNTIYF.

The rearrangement joins TRBV30 to TRBJ1-1; TRBD1 agrees at 7 bases. The V segment lost 0 bases and the J segment 8 bases; nucleotides outside the gene matches: 0. Germline values: CDR1 GTSNPN, CDR2 SVGIG (reference sequence). This CDR3 spans 11 amino acids. DNA for the CDR3: TGTGCCTGGAGTGTACAGGGGGAAGCTTTCTTT. As protein: CAWSVQGEAFF.

This chain joins TRBV10-3 and TRBJ1-1; the match to TRBD1 covers 7 bases. Germline CDR1 is ENHRY and CDR2 is SYGVKD. V lost 6 bases, J lost 0 bases, and 4 bases stayed unmatched. The CDR3 runs to 14 residues. The chain's CDR3 is CAISAGQMNTEAFF. For the CDR3, the DNA is TGTGCCATCAGCGCGGGACAGATGAACACTGAAGCTTTCTTT.

This clone has a handful of counts. V is TRBV9 and J is TRBJ2-3; 9 positions match TRBD2. The ends lost 2 bases at V and 3 bases at J; junction bases unmatched: 4. Germline V gives CDR1 SGDLS, CDR2 YYNGEE. The CDR3 is 15 residues long. In nucleotides, the CDR3 is TGTGCCAGCAGCGTGTTAGCGGGGGTGACAGATACGCAGTATTTT. It specifies CASSVLAGVTDTQYF.

The count of this clone is one. The chain carries TRBV5-6 and TRBJ1-1; D remains ambiguous. V dropped 0 bases and J dropped 11 bases, with 14 bases sitting between them. Germline CDR1 and CDR2: SGHDT and YYEEEE. This CDR3 is 13 amino acids long. DNA of the CDR3: TGTGCCAGCAGCTTGGCTGATCGAGTACGGGCTTTCTTT. Translated: CASSLADRVRAFF.

This clone was recorded a few times. This chain connects TRBV18 to TRBJ2-5, with TRBD1 as a possible D gene (5 bases). V was trimmed by 3 bases and J by 0 bases, leaving 5 bases between them. CDR1 and CDR2 (germline): KGHSH, LQKENI. CDR3 length: 13 residues. The CDR3 DNA reads as TGTGCCAGCTCACCGGGGCACCAAGAGACCCAGTACTTC. Protein: CASSPGHQETQYF.

This clone rates as medium-sized. The CDR3 coding sequence is TGCGCCAGCAGTGAGTCGGGGCTAGCGGAGCAGTACTTC. Amino acids: CASSESGLAEQYF. The V call is TRBV10-1, the J call TRBJ2-7; possible D gene TRBD2, 6 bases. V lost 0 bases and J lost 7, with 10 bases in between. Per the germline V gene, CDR1 is WNHNN and CDR2 is SYGVQD (reference sequence). The CDR3 runs 13 residues.

J is TRBJ2-3 and V is TRBV13; D ambiguous. CDR1 PRHDT and CDR2 FYEKMQ come from the germline V gene (reference sequence). CDR3 length equals 12 residues. Trimming cost V 3 bases and J 11 bases, with 12 bases left between them. CDR3 bases: TGTGCCAGCAGCTTTGTGGCAAATCGGCAGTATTTT. Translated: CASSFVANRQYF. The full variable domain, its missing parts supplied by reference TRBV13 and TRBJ2-3, is AAGVIQSPRHLIKEKRETATLKCYPIPRHDTVYWYQQGPGQDPQFLISFYEKMQSDKGSIPDRFSAQQFSDYHSELNMSSLELGDSALYFCASSFVANRQYFGPGTRLTVL.

Only a few counts were recorded for this clone. The V call is TRBV29-1, the J call TRBJ1-2; 11 bases are shared with TRBD1. The CDR3 runs to 12 residues. Germline CDR1 is SQVTM and CDR2 is ANQGSEA. V was pared by 5 bases and J by 9 bases, with 5 bases of the junction left unmatched. This CDR3 is CSVPGQGESYTF. CDR3 nucleotides: TGCAGCGTTCCGGGACAGGGGGAGAGCTACACCTTC.

As regards this clone: The same CDR3 arises from other DNA sequences in this sample as well. As DNA, the CDR3 is TGTGCCAGCAGTTACAGGGGCTATTCACCCCTCCACTTT. Translating gives CASSYRGYSPLHF. The chain joins TRBV6-5 to TRBJ1-6, with D perhaps matching TRBD1 (5 bases). Germline V CDR1 and CDR2: MNHEY, SVGAGI. The CDR3 has 13 residues. V was shortened by 2 bases and J by 8 bases, with 7 bases between the two germline ends.

The CDR3 reads CSVVGTVGKAFF. The CDR3 nucleotides are TGCAGCGTTGTGGGGACAGTTGGGAAAGCTTTCTTT. The gene calls are TRBV29-1 and TRBJ1-1; the match to TRBD1 covers 7 bases. CDR1 and CDR2 from the germline V gene are SQVTM and ANQGSEA. This CDR3 is built from 12 residues. V dropped 4 bases and J dropped 9; count of bases not matched to a gene: 8.

This chain connects TRBV19 to TRBJ1-6; D not certain. The CDR3 has 13 residues. V gave up 10 bases and J gave up 7 bases, with 14 bases separating them. CDR1 LNHDA and CDR2 SQIVND come from the germline V gene (reference sequence). The CDR3 DNA reads as TGTGCCACCCGACGGGGAGGAAATTCACCCCTCCACTTT. This gives the protein CATRRGGNSPLHF.

This clone was counted only a few times. V gene TRBV29-1 combines with J gene TRBJ1-4; unclear D gene. Germline V gene sequence: CDR1 SQVTM, CDR2 ANQGSEA. The CDR3 runs 12 residues. Trimming left V 6 bases short and J 7 bases short, with 12 bases between. The CDR3 loop reads CSVRRLGEKLFF. Written as DNA, the CDR3 is TGCAGCGTAAGGAGGTTGGGTGAAAAACTGTTTTTT.

The CDR3 nucleotides read TGTGCCAGCGCGGCGGGGACTAACTATGGCTACACCTTC. Protein sequence: CASAAGTNYGYTF. V usage is TRBV9 and J usage is TRBJ1-2, with unresolved D. The CDR3 totals 13 residues. Trimming removed 7 bases from V and 0 bases from J, with 10 bases in between. Germline assignment: CDR1 SGDLS and CDR2 YYNGEE.

The genes are TRBV6-5 and TRBJ1-5, with 8 bases that match TRBD1. Germline assignment: CDR1 MNHEY and CDR2 SVGAGI. Unmatched junction bases numbered 5, after V lost 6 bases and J lost 7 bases. CDR3 length: 13 residues. CDR3 in amino acids: CASRPRQGQPQHF. CDR3 coding DNA: TGTGCCAGCAGGCCAAGACAGGGGCAGCCCCAGCATTTT.

The CDR3 sequence is CASSEWGLAGYEQYF. The CDR3 DNA reads as TGTGCCAGCAGTGAATGGGGACTAGCGGGGTACGAGCAGTACTTC. The chain carries TRBV25-1 and TRBJ2-7; 13 nucleotides line up with TRBD2. The CDR3 covers 15 residues. CDR1 and CDR2 from the germline V gene are MGHDK and SYGVNS. V lost 1 base to trimming and J lost 4 bases; unmatched junction nucleotides: 1.

V usage is TRBV20-1 and J usage is TRBJ1-1, with unresolved D. Germline V gives CDR1 DFQATT, CDR2 SNEGSKA (reference sequence). Trimming took off 7 bases at V and 3 bases at J, with 6 bases between the two ends. The CDR3 is made up of 10 amino acids. CDR3 residues: CSGRDTEAFF. The DNA of the CDR3 is TGCAGTGGACGGGACACTGAAGCTTTCTTT.

DNA for the CDR3: TGCGCCAGCAGCCAAGGGGCAGGGGGCTCAAACTATGGCTACACCTTC. Protein sequence: CASSQGAGGSNYGYTF. V gene TRBV4-1 combines with J gene TRBJ1-2; 8 bases map to TRBD1. Trimming removed 1 base from V and 2 bases from J; junction bases left unmatched: 6. Germline values: CDR1 MGHRA, CDR2 YSYEKL. This CDR3 is 16 amino acids long.

The genes are TRBV30 and TRBJ2-3; TRBD2 aligns across 13 bases. The CDR3 contains 19 residues. The V gene end was trimmed by 1 base and the J gene end by 0 bases; junction bases not matched to a gene: 10. The germline V gene encodes CDR1 GTSNPN and CDR2 SVGIG (reference sequence). The chain's CDR3 is CAWSAGTSGVSLSTDTQYF. The CDR3 region has the DNA TGTGCCTGGAGTGCTGGGACTAGCGGGGTTTCTCTTAGCACAGATACGCAGTATTTT.

V gene TRBV9 combines with J gene TRBJ2-3, with TRBD2 matching 13 bases. Losses at the gene ends were 4 bases for V and 14 bases for J; bases not matched to a gene: 13. The CDR3 is 15 residues long. The germline gives CDR1 SGDLS, CDR2 YYNGEE. For the CDR3, the DNA is TGTGCCAGCAGCCCTCATTTCGGGACTAGCGGGAACCCGTATTTT. Translated: CASSPHFGTSGNPYF.

The chain links TRBV7-8 to TRBJ1-2; D may be TRBD1 (6 bases). Between the trimmed V and J ends, which lost 5 bases and 8 bases, there was a span of 12 bases. Germline-derived CDR1 and CDR2 are SGHVS and FQNEAQ. The CDR3 extends over 12 amino acids. The CDR3 spells CASSTGSGGYTF. The CDR3 coding sequence is TGTGCCAGCAGCACAGGGTCGGGGGGCTACACCTTC.

The sample holds a few counts of this clone. V gene TRBV29-1 combines with J gene TRBJ1-1, with no clear D. The CDR3 has 13 residues. The V gene's germline CDR1 is SQVTM and CDR2 ANQGSEA. Trimming left V 5 bases short and J 0 bases short, with 10 bases between. The CDR3 DNA reads TGCAGCGTTCAGAGCGTTATGAACACTGAAGCTTTCTTT. Its translation: CSVQSVMNTEAFF.